Listed below are T cell receptor beta chains from one sample, sequenced in a study of blood T cell repertoires in COVID-19. The repertoire was sequenced with immunoSEQ multiplex PCR; TCRdb's copy has only in-frame clones and lacks some. The sample has roughly 80,000 clones; around 80% are singletons. Source material: peripheral blood. Every receptor here comes from an elderly man with acute or convalescent COVID-19. CDR3s include the opening cysteine and the closing phenylalanine or tryptophan. A D gene is named only where the DNA matches it firmly. Not every row has a clone size; where given, it reads once, few, many or a size class.

J gene,V gene,D gene,clone size,CDR3 DNA,CDR3 protein
TRBJ2-7,TRBV11-2,TRBD1,-,TGTGCCAGCAGCCTCGACAGGGGCGAGCAGTACTTC,CASSLDRGEQYF
TRBJ1-3,TRBV3-1/TRBV3-2,-,-,TGTGCCAGCAGCCAAGTGCATTCAGGAAGTGGAAACACCATATATTTT,CASSQVHSGSGNTIYF
TRBJ1-5,TRBV9,TRBD1,-,TGTGCCAGCAGCGCCTCGGGACAGGGTAGTCAGCCCCAGCATTTT,CASSASGQGSQPQHF
TRBJ1-2,TRBV9,TRBD1,-,TGTGCCAGCAGCGTGAGGCCGCACACGGACAGGGGAGAGGGCTACACCTTC,CASSVRPHTDRGEGYTF
TRBJ2-5,TRBV19,-,few,TGTGCCAGTAGTATCGGGGTTTTAGCGACCCAGTACTTC,CASSIGVLATQYF
TRBJ1-1,TRBV7-2,TRBD1,-,TGTGCCAGCAGCTTAGCGCCCGGTCATCGGGACAGGGGGCTGGGGGGGAACACTGAAGCTTTCTTT,CASSLAPGHRDRGLGGNTEAFF
TRBJ1-4,TRBV7-9,-,once,TGTGCCAGCAGCTTAGGAACATCTAATGAAAAACTGTTTTTT,CASSLGTSNEKLFF
TRBJ2-2,TRBV4-1,TRBD2,-,TGCGCCAGCAGCCAGACTAGCGGGGCCGGCTCCGGGGAGCTGTTTTTT,CASSQTSGAGSGELFF
TRBJ1-5,TRBV30,-,-,TGTGCCTGGAGTGCTGGCGAGGATCAGCCCCAGCATTTT,CAWSAGEDQPQHF
TRBJ1-1,TRBV10-1,-,-,TGCGCCAGCAAACAGGAAGCTGGGACTGAAGCTTTCTTT,CASKQEAGTEAFF
TRBJ2-3,TRBV7-2,TRBD2,-,TGTGCCAGCAGCTTAGATGCTAGCGGGGGGGCAAGAGATACGCAGTATTTT,CASSLDASGGARDTQYF
TRBJ2-1,TRBV20-1,-,few,TGCAGTGCTAGAGCAGGGTACGAGCAGTTCTTC,CSARAGYEQFF
TRBJ1-1,TRBV27,TRBD1,-,TGTGCCAGCAGTTCGGGGACAGAGGGGGCTGCTGAAGCTTTCTTT,CASSSGTEGAAEAFF
TRBJ1-2,TRBV29-1,-,-,TGCAGCGTTGCTCTACAGACTACTCTATATGGCTACACCTTC,CSVALQTTLYGYTF
TRBJ2-1,TRBV6-2/TRBV6-3,-,-,TGTGCCAGCAGTGACCAGGGGTTGGGGTTCTTC,CASSDQGLGFF
TRBJ2-3,TRBV11-2,-,-,TGTGCCAGCAGCCCCCCGGGACTTCTGCGGACAGATACGCAGTATTTT,CASSPPGLLRTDTQYF
TRBJ1-1,TRBV7-3,-,-,TGTGCCAGCACCCCCGGCGGCAGTTTGAACACTGAAGCTTTCTTT,CASTPGGSLNTEAFF
TRBJ2-7,TRBV1,-,few,TGCACCAGCAGCCAAGATAAAGCGGGGGGTTTCTCCTACGAGCAGTACTTC,CTSSQDKAGGFSYEQYF
TRBJ2-6,TRBV9,-,-,TGTGCCAGCAGCAACCCAGGCTCTGGGGCCAACGTCCTGACTTTC,CASSNPGSGANVLTF
TRBJ1-1,TRBV9,TRBD1,-,TGTGCCAGCAGCCTGAGGGACAGAGCTGAAGCTTTCTTT,CASSLRDRAEAFF
TRBJ2-7,TRBV30,TRBD1,once,TGTGCCTGGGATCCGGGACAGGACTACGAGCAGTACTTC,CAWDPGQDYEQYF
TRBJ1-5,TRBV6-6,-,-,TGTGCCAGCAGTTACTCGTCGCGGGAGGGACTCCAGCCCCAGCATTTT,CASSYSSREGLQPQHF
TRBJ1-4,TRBV3-1/TRBV3-2,-,-,TGTGCCAGCAGCCACCCACAGGGCAGGGAAGAAAAACTGTTTTTT,CASSHPQGREEKLFF
TRBJ2-7,TRBV13,TRBD1,many,TGTGCCAGCAGCACCTCGACAGGGACGAGCTCCTACGAGCAGTACTTC,CASSTSTGTSSYEQYF
TRBJ1-4,TRBV2,-,-,TGTGCCAGCAGTGAAAGGGGGATATCAACTAATGAAAAACTGTTTTTT,CASSERGISTNEKLFF
TRBJ1-2,TRBV2,TRBD1,-,TGTGCCAGCAGTGGGACCTCGGACAGGGCGGATGGCTACACCTTC,CASSGTSDRADGYTF
TRBJ2-2,TRBV12-5,-,-,TGTGCTAGTGGTTTAGTCCGGGGGAACCCCGCGAACACCGGGGAGCTGTTTTTT,CASGLVRGNPANTGELFF
TRBJ2-7,TRBV27,TRBD1,-,TGTGCCAGCAGTCCTACCACAGGGGGCGGGCAATCGGGGCAGTACTTC,CASSPTTGGGQSGQYF
TRBJ2-2,TRBV7-9,TRBD2,-,TGTGCCAGCAGCTTAGTACTAGCGGGGGCACGGGAGCTGTTTTTT,CASSLVLAGARELFF
TRBJ1-1,TRBV11-2,-,-,TGTGCCAGCAGCCCGAGCTCTCCGATCGGAGCTTTCTTT,CASSPSSPIGAFF
TRBJ1-4,TRBV29-1,TRBD1,-,TGCAGCGTAGGACAGGCAGCTAATGAAAAACTGTTTTTT,CSVGQAANEKLFF
TRBJ1-6,TRBV27,TRBD1,-,TGTGCCAGCAGTTCTTTCGGGACAGGGAAAAGAGGTTCACCCCTCCACTTT,CASSSFGTGKRGSPLHF
TRBJ2-7,TRBV9,-,-,TGTGCCAGCAGCGTAGCACAGAACGCCTACGAGCAGTACTTC,CASSVAQNAYEQYF
TRBJ1-1,TRBV19,TRBD1,-,TGTGCCAGTGGTACAGGGGTAACTGAAGCTTTCTTT,CASGTGVTEAFF
TRBJ1-1,TRBV19,TRBD1,-,TGTGCCAGTAGTATACAGGGGGGGAACACTGAAGCTTTCTTT,CASSIQGGNTEAFF
TRBJ2-7,TRBV30,TRBD2,few,TGTGCCTGGACTAGCGGGGGGGGTCACTACGAGCAGTACTTC,CAWTSGGGHYEQYF
TRBJ1-5,TRBV10-3,-,-,TGTGCCATCAGTGATGGCAGGGGAGGCAATCAGCCCCAGCATTTT,CAISDGRGGNQPQHF
TRBJ1-3,TRBV5-1,TRBD1,-,TGCGCCAGCAGCTTGTGGGGGACAGTGGAAAACACCATATATTTT,CASSLWGTVENTIYF
TRBJ2-7,TRBV4-1,TRBD1,once,TGCGCCAGCAGCCCCGCGGACAGGCCCTACGAGCAGTACTTC,CASSPADRPYEQYF